The clone carrying this T cell receptor (beta chain) has ten or more counts. The antigen is undetermined. This sample was taken from a study of early T cells in non-severe SARS-CoV-2 infection. Study-level information: The authors sequenced bulk RNA from unsorted whole blood, leaving chains unpaired. Notes on the study in general: Matches to VDJdb favored anti-spike CD8 responses and missed private and CD4 specificities.

In the library, individual cDNA molecules carried attached unique molecular identifiers. TCRdb used MiXCR to reprocess the 5' RACE reads, holding one entry per CDR3 protein. The table lists over 30,000 distinct CDR3 sequences, about 3.9% of them singletons. The CDR3 contains 18 residues. Germline V lookup: CDR1 DFQATT, CDR2 SNEGSKA (reference sequence). V gave up 0 bases and J gave up 0 bases, with 20 bases separating them. The TCR sequence derives from an adult who was a healthcare worker with PCR-confirmed SARS-CoV-2 infection or an uninfected control (not recorded which). The source material was whole blood. V gene TRBV20-1 combines with J gene TRBJ1-2; D possibly corresponds to TRBD1 (6 bases). In nucleotides, the CDR3 is TGCAGTGCTAGAGATCCCGGGGCAGGGGCGTTAGCTAACTATGGCTACACCTTC. The encoded protein is CSARDPGAGALANYGYTF.